This TCR beta chain was retrieved from a study of cytomegalovirus exposure and HLA in healthy donors. Study results and limitations: Of the V segments, some could not be distinguished, including TRBV6-2 and TRBV6-3, and were excluded. In an earlier analysis, about 87% or about 30%: the productive usage of most TCR beta V segments.

Germline CDR1 KGHSH, CDR2 LQKENI. V was clipped by 1 base and J by 6 bases; unmatched bases: 12. This CDR3 is built from 16 residues. Comment on this clone: The target antigen is unknown.

Donors in the study were healthy people who gave bone marrow. Donors showed nominal health when sampled, although they likely had unrecorded immune exposures. Primers: 60 Vbeta forward and 13 Jbeta reverse. Using immunoSEQ multiplex PCR, the repertoire was profiled, and TCRdb retains in-frame clones only, with some absent. Of approximately 130,000 clones listed, 65% to 85% are singletons. The sequencing sample was made of PBMCs. This TCR was recovered from a man aged 50-60 years in good health and CMV-seronegative. This chain links TRBV18 with TRBJ2-7; 7 bases align to TRBD2. The CDR3 coding sequence is TGTGCCAGCTCACCACTTGGCGGGAGAAGTGGGTCCGAGCAGTACTTC. It is translated as CASSPLGGRSGSEQYF. Combining the CDR3 with reference TRBV18 and TRBJ2-7 gives the whole variable domain NAGVMQNPRHLVRRRGQEARLRCSPMKGHSHVYWYRQLPEEGLKFMVYLQKENIIDESGMPKERFSAEFPKEGPSILRIQQVVRGDSAAYFCASSPLGGRSGSEQYFGPGTRLTVT.